A selection of T cell receptor beta chains follows, all from one sample in a study of blood T cell repertoires in COVID-19. Data came from immunoSEQ multiplex PCR; TCRdb stores just in-frame clones and leaves some out. Of roughly 140,000 clones listed, more than 65% are singletons. Sequencing input: peripheral blood. The receptors were sampled from a man aged 55 to 70 with active or convalescent COVID-19. Each CDR3 is given with its conserved first and last residue. A D gene is named only where the DNA matches it firmly. Clone size is shown for a subset of rows, as once, few, many or a class of expanded clone.

NA TRBJ2-3 TRBV5-6 NA TGTGCCAGCACTATTGGGGGACTCCGAGGGACGCAGTATTTT CASTIGGLRGTQYF
NA TRBJ1-4 TRBV7-2 NA TGTGCCAGCAGCTTATCCCGGGCTAATGAAAAACTGTTTTTT CASSLSRANEKLFF
TRBD2 TRBJ2-1 TRBV7-8 once TGTGCCAGCAGCTTAAGTGGCGGGAGCTCCTACAATGAGCAGTTCTTC CASSLSGGSSYNEQFF
NA TRBJ1-1 TRBV2 NA TGTGCCAGCAGTGACGACAGAACCCTGGGAGCTTTCTTT CASSDDRTLGAFF
NA TRBJ1-1 TRBV13 NA TGTGCCAGCAGCCTACAGGTTTGGGGGAACACTGAAGCTTTCTTT CASSLQVWGNTEAFF
TRBD1 TRBJ1-4 TRBV6-5 NA TGTGCCAGTTCCCGGGACAGGGATGAAAAACTGTTTTTT CASSRDRDEKLFF
NA TRBJ1-5 TRBV19 NA TGTGCCATTTCGACAGGCGCCGGACGGCCCCAGCATTTT CAISTGAGRPQHF
TRBD2 TRBJ2-1 TRBV19 NA TGTGCCAGTAGTATATTTCCGAGCGGGGGGGCCGAAAATGAGCAGTTCTTC CASSIFPSGGAENEQFF
TRBD2 TRBJ2-2 TRBV25-1 NA TGTGCCAGCAGACCGATCACTAGCGGGAGGTATTCCGGGGAGCTGTTTTTT CASRPITSGRYSGELFF
TRBD1 TRBJ2-5 TRBV19 NA TGTGCCAGTAGCGGACAGGGGTTGGGGACCCAGTACTTC CASSGQGLGTQYF
NA TRBJ2-2 TRBV29-1 NA TGCAGCGTTGAAAGGACAACCGCGAACACCGGGGAGCTGTTTTTT CSVERTTANTGELFF
NA TRBJ1-4 TRBV6-1 NA TGTGCCAGCAGTGAAGGGCGGATTAATGAAAAACTGTTTTTT CASSEGRINEKLFF
NA TRBJ2-1 TRBV19 NA TGTGCCAGTAGTAAAGGCGGGCGAAGCTCCTACAATGAGCAGTTCTTC CASSKGGRSSYNEQFF
NA TRBJ2-3 TRBV11-2 NA TGTGCCAGCAGCTTAGGATCTAGCAGTGGGGCGCAGTATTTT CASSLGSSSGAQYF
TRBD1 TRBJ2-7 TRBV19 NA TGTGCCAGTAGAGCGGGGACAGGGCGGTACGAGCAGTACTTC CASRAGTGRYEQYF
NA TRBJ1-1 TRBV11-2 NA TGTGCCAGCAGTTTAGGGACGGGGGGGGCGGTAGGTCCTGAAGCTTTCTTT CASSLGTGGAVGPEAFF
NA TRBJ1-1 TRBV4-1 NA TGCGCCAGCAGCCAAGAGACTCCCTGGTACACTGAAGCTTTCTTT CASSQETPWYTEAFF
TRBD1 TRBJ1-6 TRBV30 NA TGTGCCTGGAGTCTTTGGGACAGATCACCCCTCCACTTT CAWSLWDRSPLHF
TRBD1 TRBJ2-2 TRBV6-5 NA TGTGCCAGCAGACGACAGGGGGACACCGGGGAGCTGTTTTTT CASRRQGDTGELFF
TRBD2 TRBJ2-1 TRBV9 NA TGTGCCAGCAGCCCCCCTAGCGGGGGGGTGTTGGAGCAGTTCTTC CASSPPSGGVLEQFF
TRBD1 TRBJ1-1 TRBV19 NA TGTGCCAGTAGCCGACAGGGTATGAACACTGAAGCTTTCTTT CASSRQGMNTEAFF
TRBD1 TRBJ1-2 TRBV19 NA TGTGCCAGTAAACGCTTTGGGACAGGGGGCCGGGACTATGGCTACACCTTC CASKRFGTGGRDYGYTF
NA TRBJ2-1 TRBV5-1 NA TGCGCCAGCAGCTTGAACAGACCAAATGACTACAATGAGCAGTTCTTC CASSLNRPNDYNEQFF
NA TRBJ1-4 TRBV4-1 NA TGCGCCAGCGGCCTACGGGGGGTCTTTAATGAAAAACTGTTTTTT CASGLRGVFNEKLFF
NA TRBJ1-1 TRBV7-2 NA TGTGCCAGCAGCTTAGGGGCTAGGGGTTATAGAAACACTGAAGCTTTCTTT CASSLGARGYRNTEAFF
NA TRBJ2-4 TRBV4-3 NA TGCGCCAGCAGCCAAGTGGTCCAGGGCCCCCAAAACATTCAGTACTTC CASSQVVQGPQNIQYF
NA TRBJ2-7 TRBV30 NA TGTGCCTGGAGTGTAGGGTTGACTATCCCCCCGACATTCTACGAGCAGTACTTC CAWSVGLTIPPTFYEQYF
NA TRBJ2-5 TRBV5-1 NA TGCGCCAGCAGCATACAGGGCCTGGAGACCCAGTACTTC CASSIQGLETQYF
TRBD1 TRBJ1-6 TRBV9 NA TGTGCCAGCAGCGCCGGGACAGGGAATTCACCCCTCCACTTT CASSAGTGNSPLHF
NA TRBJ1-3 TRBV6-5 NA TGTGCAACGAGGAGGGGTTCCGGAAACACCATATATTTT CATRRGSGNTIYF
NA TRBJ1-5 TRBV5-8 NA TGTGCCAGCAACAAACGGGGGGGAATAATTAGTCAGCCCCAGCATTTT CASNKRGGIISQPQHF
TRBD1 TRBJ1-2 TRBV19 NA TGTGCCAGTAGTCTCCGGGACAGCAACTATGGCTACACCTTC CASSLRDSNYGYTF
NA TRBJ1-1 TRBV11-3 NA TGTGCCAGCAGCCAACAGGGTATGAACACTGAAGCTTTCTTT CASSQQGMNTEAFF
NA TRBJ2-5 TRBV5-1 NA TGCGCCAGCAGCTTGGACCTGAACCTAAAGGAGACCCAGTACTTC CASSLDLNLKETQYF
TRBD2 TRBJ2-5 TRBV14 NA TGTGCCAGCAGTCCTAGCGGGAGGGCCAGAGAGACCCAGTACTTC CASSPSGRARETQYF
TRBD1 TRBJ2-7 TRBV11-3 NA TGTGCCAGCAGCTCCCGCGGACAGGGGGCATACGAGCAGTACTTC CASSSRGQGAYEQYF
NA TRBJ1-5 TRBV6-2/TRBV6-3 few TGTGCCAGCAGTTCACGAGGTGATTTCGCTCAGCCCCAGCATTTT CASSSRGDFAQPQHF
TRBD1 TRBJ1-4 TRBV20-1 NA TGCAGTGCTAATGACAGGGCCTCTAATGAAAAACTGTTTTTT CSANDRASNEKLFF
TRBD1 TRBJ2-5 TRBV5-6 NA TGTGCCAGCAGCTTAACAGGGGTGGAGACCCAGTACTTC CASSLTGVETQYF
TRBD1 TRBJ1-5 TRBV2 once TGTGCCAGCACCGGGGACAGGGTTAACCAGCCCCAGCATTTT CASTGDRVNQPQHF
NA TRBJ1-5 TRBV12-3/TRBV12-4 NA TGTGCCAGCACTAAAACCCGCAATCAGCCCCAGCATTTT CASTKTRNQPQHF
NA TRBJ1-1 TRBV3-1/TRBV3-2 NA TGTGCCAGCAGCCCAGCGACAGCGATCATGAACACTGAAGCTTTCTTT CASSPATAIMNTEAFF
TRBD1 TRBJ1-5 TRBV27 NA TGTGCCAGCAGCCTCGGGACAGAGAGCAATCAGCCCCAGCATTTT CASSLGTESNQPQHF
TRBD1 TRBJ2-7 TRBV6-1 once TGTGCCAGCAGTCAAGCCGGGACAGATCTTTTCTTC CASSQAGTDLFF
TRBD2 TRBJ2-2 TRBV5-1 NA TGCGCCAGCAGCGGAGCGGGAGGCACCGGGGAGCTGTTTTTT CASSGAGGTGELFF
NA TRBJ2-3 TRBV6-2/TRBV6-3 NA TGTGCCAGCAGTGACGGATTGGCGGTCGTTGTAGATACGCAGTATTTT CASSDGLAVVVDTQYF
TRBD2 TRBJ2-3 TRBV9 NA TGTGCCAGCAGCCCACCCCCTAGCGGGGCAGCAGATACGCAGTATTTT CASSPPPSGAADTQYF
NA TRBJ1-1 TRBV19 few TGTGCCAGTAGTTCCCCAGGGGACACTGAAGCTTTCTTT CASSSPGDTEAFF
NA TRBJ2-7 TRBV19 NA TGTGCCAGCGCGATCTCCCCCTACGAGCAGTACTTC CASAISPYEQYF
NA TRBJ2-4 TRBV5-1 NA TGCGCCAGCAGCTTGGGACAAGAACTAGCCAAAAACATTCAGTACTTC CASSLGQELAKNIQYF
TRBD2 TRBJ2-2 TRBV25-1 NA TGTGCCAGCAGGCTTAGCGGGATGAGGACCGGGGAGCTGTTTTTT CASRLSGMRTGELFF
TRBD1 TRBJ1-2 TRBV6-2/TRBV6-3 NA TGTGCCAGCAGTTACGCCTATGGACAGGGTGGTAGCTATGGCTACACCTTC CASSYAYGQGGSYGYTF
NA TRBJ2-1 TRBV7-9 NA TGTGCCAGCAGTGCCTGGCGGGGCTACAATGAGCAGTTCTTC CASSAWRGYNEQFF
NA TRBJ1-5 TRBV7-2 NA TGTGCCAGCAGCTTAGCCTTGGGCCCTGGGCAGCCCCAGCATTTT CASSLALGPGQPQHF
TRBD1 TRBJ1-6 TRBV2 few TGTGCCAGCAGTCCCCGGACAGGGGGGCGGGGTGTGAGTAATTCACCCCTCCACTTT CASSPRTGGRGVSNSPLHF